Detailed here is one T cell receptor (beta chain). The antigen is undetermined. Libraries were prepared by immunoSEQ multiplex PCR; TCRdb keeps only in-frame clonotypes and omits some of them. Of around 58,000 clones in the sample, 81% were seen once. Time point indicated: week 5, during vaccination. A 20-mer mutant IDH1 peptide at 300 ug was injected subcutaneously with topical imiquimod. These data belong to a study of a mutant IDH1 vaccine in newly diagnosed glioma. Study background: Each patient was administered eight vaccinations, scheduled in weeks 1, 3, 5, 7, 11, 15, 19 and 23. Beforehand, treatment had been radiotherapy, temozolomide, or both; the majority received both. Vaccination began 4-6 weeks post radiotherapy alone, or with temozolomide cycles.

The CDR3 has 13 residues. The J segment lost 10 bases and the V segment lost 6 bases, leaving 7 bases of the junction unmatched. Germline loops: CDR1 MNHNY, CDR2 SVGAGI (reference sequence). Notes on the study in general: The vaccine induced immune responses, and these occurred in about 93% of patients.

This chain joins TRBV6-6 and TRBJ1-1, with TRBD1 matching over 11 bases. This clonotype was sampled from a man aged 30 to 39 with glioma. Sequences were derived from PBMCs, sampled from a glioma patient whose treatment included an IDH1 peptide vaccine. Here the CDR3 reads CASRWTGGHLAFF. CDR3 DNA sequence: TGTGCCAGCAGGTGGACAGGGGGCCATTTAGCTTTCTTT.